The entry below describes one T cell receptor (beta chain). Its antigen is still unknown. This entry belongs to a study of regulatory T cells in long-lasting Graves disease. In building TCR beta libraries, iRepertoire HTBI primers were used together with Arm-PCR of CDR3 regions. One entry per CDR3 protein, called by TCRdb with MiXCR from the multiplex PCR reads. Of about 500,000 distinct CDR3 sequences in the sample, about 16% were seen once. V trimming: 4 bases; J trimming: 1 base; junction bases outside the gene matches: 5. CDR3 size: 16 residues. The germline gives CDR1 LNHDA, CDR2 SQIVND (reference sequence). Study conclusions and caveats: Possibly, too few samples lowered accuracy.

Regarding time point: newly diagnosed GD, antithyroid drugs for less than 3 months. Preparation of the TCR library used RNA extracted from PBMCs. This sample also appeared in a second study, on T cells in Graves' hyperthyroidism and ophthalmopathy. That source reports: Graves' hyperthyroidism without ophthalmopathy progression within 18 months was termed stable. Ophthalmopathy was told apart from stable hyperthyroidism by a 13 V-J model.

V is TRBV19 and J is TRBJ2-1, with 9 bases aligning to TRBD1. This sequence originates from a man between 35 and 55 years old with Graves disease. The sample in question was peripheral blood mononuclear cells (PBMCs), obtained at new diagnosis, from a patient treated with antithyroid drugs. The CDR3 loop is CASSSRQGDSYNEQFF. As DNA, the CDR3 is TGTGCCAGTAGTAGTCGACAGGGGGATTCCTACAATGAGCAGTTCTTC.